This T cell receptor (beta chain) was profiled in a study of blood T cell repertoires in COVID-19. Study-wide background: The study drew acute and convalescent COVID-19 samples from the United States, Italy and Spain. T cells, B-cell-depleted T cells, or PBMCs provided the cDNA or gDNA that served as material.

This CDR3 has 16 amino acids. Germline V gene data show CDR1 as LGHNA and CDR2 as YNFKEQ. V was clipped by 0 bases and J by 3 bases; unmatched bases: 6. Clones were read by immunoSEQ multiplex PCR, and TCRdb kept only the in-frame ones, dropping some. Of about 270,000 clones in the sample, 83% were seen once. In its sample, this clone was seen a few times. The chain links TRBV4-2 to TRBJ2-7; 9 positions match TRBD1. Material for sequencing was peripheral blood. The clonotype originates from a woman aged 50 to 65 who had recovered from COVID-19. The CDR3 nucleotides are TGTGCCAGCAGCCAAGATCAGGTGGACAGGGGCTACGAGCAGTACTTC. Encoded protein: CASSQDQVDRGYEQYF.